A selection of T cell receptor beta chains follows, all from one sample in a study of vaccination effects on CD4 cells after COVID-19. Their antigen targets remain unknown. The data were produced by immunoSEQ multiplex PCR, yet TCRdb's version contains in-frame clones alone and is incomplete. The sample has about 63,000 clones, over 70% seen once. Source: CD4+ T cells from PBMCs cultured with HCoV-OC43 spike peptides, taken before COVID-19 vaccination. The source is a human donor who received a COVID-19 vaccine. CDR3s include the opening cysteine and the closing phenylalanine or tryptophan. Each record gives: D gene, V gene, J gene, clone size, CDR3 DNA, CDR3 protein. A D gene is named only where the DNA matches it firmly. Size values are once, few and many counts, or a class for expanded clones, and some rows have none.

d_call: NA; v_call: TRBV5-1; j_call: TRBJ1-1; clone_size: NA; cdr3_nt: TGCGCCAGCAGCCCCGGGCGGGGGGTTAGGACTGAAGCTTTCTTT; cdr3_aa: CASSPGRGVRTEAFF
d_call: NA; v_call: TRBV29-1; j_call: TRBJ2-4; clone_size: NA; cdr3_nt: TGCAGCGTTGCGGACGGGACTGACATTCAGTACTTC; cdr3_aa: CSVADGTDIQYF
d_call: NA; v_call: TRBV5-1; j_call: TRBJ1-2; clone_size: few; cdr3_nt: TGCGCCAGCAGCTTGGCGATCTCGGGGGGCCCCGGTGGCTACACCTTC; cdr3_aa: CASSLAISGGPGGYTF
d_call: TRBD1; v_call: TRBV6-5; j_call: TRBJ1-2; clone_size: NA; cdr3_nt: TGTGCCAGCAGCGGGGACAGCCTCTATGGCTACACCTTC; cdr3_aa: CASSGDSLYGYTF
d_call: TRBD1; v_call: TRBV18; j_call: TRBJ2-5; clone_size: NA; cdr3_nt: TGTGCCAGCTCCCACGGACAGGCTGGAGAGACCCAGTACTTC; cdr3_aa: CASSHGQAGETQYF
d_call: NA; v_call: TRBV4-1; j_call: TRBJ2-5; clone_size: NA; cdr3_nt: TGCGCCAGCAGCCAAGCCAGGGGTGGGGAGACCCAGTACTTC; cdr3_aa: CASSQARGGETQYF
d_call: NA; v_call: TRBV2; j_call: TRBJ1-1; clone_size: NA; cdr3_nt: TGTGCCAGCAGTGAAGATCGTTCAGGGAACGCTGAAGCTTTCTTT; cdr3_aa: CASSEDRSGNAEAFF
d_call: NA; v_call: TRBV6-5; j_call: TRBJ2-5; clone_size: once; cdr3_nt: TGTGCCAGCAGTCAGAGACAGGAATACCAAGAGACCCAGTACTTC; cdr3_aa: CASSQRQEYQETQYF
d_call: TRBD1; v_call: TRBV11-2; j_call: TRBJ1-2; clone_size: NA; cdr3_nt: TGTGCCAGCAGATCGACAGGGGGGACCTCCTATGGCTACACCTTC; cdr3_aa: CASRSTGGTSYGYTF
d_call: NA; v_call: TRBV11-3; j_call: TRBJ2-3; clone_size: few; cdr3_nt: TGTGCCAGCAGCTTAGCCCCCGGGAATACGCAGTATTTT; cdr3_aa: CASSLAPGNTQYF
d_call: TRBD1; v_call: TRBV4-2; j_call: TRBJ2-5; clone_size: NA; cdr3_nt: TGTGCCAGCAGCAGGGACAGACAAGAGACCCAGTACTTC; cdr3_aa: CASSRDRQETQYF